This TCR beta chain was profiled in a study of T cells after yellow fever vaccination. The CDR3 has 13 amino acids. The germline V and J ends were trimmed by 2 bases and 4 bases, with 11 bases remaining between them. Germline V gene lookup returns CDR1 SQVTM and CDR2 ANQGSEA. MiXCR, run by TCRdb on the 5' RACE reads, gives a single entry per CDR3 protein. The sample includes some 340,000 distinct CDR3 sequences, around 11% seen only once; the top ten take around 3.2%. The J gene is TRBJ1-1, the V gene TRBV29-1; no clear D. The material was CD4+ T cells sorted from PBMCs, obtained 45 days after the yellow fever booster vaccination. The clonotype originates from a young man who received the YFV17D yellow fever vaccine. The CDR3 DNA reads TGCAGCGTTGAACCGGGGTTGAGCACTGAAGCTTTCTTT. This codes for CSVEPGLSTEAFF.